The 15 T cell receptor beta chains in this list originate from one sample, sequenced in a study of T cell clones after liver transplantation. Measured with immunoSEQ multiplex PCR; TCRdb has only the in-frame clones, and not every one. The repertoire consists of some 75,000 clones, with about 80% occurring once and the leading ten covering about 0.6%. Sequenced material: CD4+ T cells from blood, taken before liver transplant. Receptors originate from a human donor who received a liver transplant.

The chain links TRBV6-6 to TRBJ2-7, with TRBD1 identical over 8 bases. V trimming: 10 bases; J trimming: 6 bases; junction bases outside the gene matches: 8. Germline CDR1 reads MNHNY; CDR2 reads SVGAGI (reference sequence). This CDR3 has 12 residues. The CDR3 here is CATGQVPSEQYF. CDR3 bases: TGTGCCACGGGACAGGTACCTTCCGAGCAGTACTTC.

Here the CDR3 reads CASSLTGLNTEAFF. The DNA for the CDR3 is TGTGCCAGCAGTTTGACCGGGTTGAACACTGAAGCTTTCTTT. The chain employs TRBV28 and TRBJ1-1; D is undetermined. Trimming stripped 3 bases from V and 0 bases from J, with 8 bases between. CDR3 length equals 14 residues. Germline values: CDR1 MDHEN, CDR2 SYDVKM.

This clone was observed a handful of times. J is TRBJ1-3 and V is TRBV11-2; possibly TRBD1 for D (6 bases). V shed 5 bases and J shed 0 bases, with 11 bases lying between them. This CDR3 is built from 15 residues. The germline CDR1 and CDR2 sequences are SGHAT and FQNNGV. The CDR3 protein is CASSPRGVSGNTIYF. The CDR3 nucleotides are TGTGCCAGCAGCCCGAGGGGGGTCTCTGGAAACACCATATATTTT.

This chain joins TRBV28 and TRBJ2-1, with TRBD2 matching over 7 bases. The CDR3 has 15 amino acids. The trim removed 9 bases at V and 0 bases at J, leaving 8 bases unmatched. CDR1 and CDR2 from the germline V gene are MDHEN and SYDVKM. In DNA form, the CDR3 reads TGTGCCAGTGTTCCGGCGGGGGTCTCCTACAATGAGCAGTTCTTC. Amino acids: CASVPAGVSYNEQFF.

The chain recombines TRBV18 with TRBJ2-1; TRBD1 matches at 9 bases. Germline assignment: CDR1 KGHSH and CDR2 LQKENI. The CDR3 length is 15 residues. V lost 3 bases, J lost 4 bases, and 4 bases stayed unmatched. The CDR3 spells CASSPGQGTYNEQFF. Written as DNA, the CDR3 is TGTGCCAGCTCACCGGGACAGGGTACTTACAATGAGCAGTTCTTC. Looking up the rest from reference TRBV18 and TRBJ2-1 gives the full variable domain: NAGVMQNPRHLVRRRGQEARLRCSPMKGHSHVYWYRQLPEEGLKFMVYLQKENIIDESGMPKERFSAEFPKEGPSILRIQQVVRGDSAAYFCASSPGQGTYNEQFFGPGTRLTVL.

A few counts support this clone. This chain links TRBV9 with TRBJ1-1, with a possible D match to TRBD1 (5 bases). Germline CDR1 is SGDLS and CDR2 is YYNGEE. This CDR3 spans 18 amino acids. The V end was cut by 3 bases, the J end by 0 bases, with 21 bases between. This chain's CDR3 is CASSAGEGGGFVNTEAFF. Written as DNA, the CDR3 is TGTGCCAGCAGCGCCGGGGAGGGTGGGGGGTTTGTGAACACTGAAGCTTTCTTT.

Turning to this clone: Given a much more abundant clone one base away, this may be a read error. Distinct nucleotide sequences in the sample also encode this CDR3. V usage is TRBV2 and J usage is TRBJ1-1, with TRBD1 matching over 9 bases. There are 13 residues in the CDR3. With 6 bases clipped from V and 5 bases from J, the junction kept 4 bases outside the gene matches. The germline CDR1 and CDR2 sequences are SNHLY and FYNNEI. CDR3 loop: CASSGDRETEAFF. The DNA for the CDR3 is TGTGCCAGCAGCGGGGACAGGGAGACTGAAGCTTTCTTT. Variable domain in full (rest from reference TRBV2 and TRBJ1-1): EPEVTQTPSHQVTQMGQEVILRCVPISNHLYFYWYRQILGQKVEFLVSFYNNEISEKSEIFDDQFSVERPDGSNFTLKIRSTKLEDSAMYFCASSGDRETEAFFGQGTRLTVV.

The chain combines TRBV5-6 with TRBJ1-2; D is unclear. The germline V gene encodes CDR1 SGHDT and CDR2 YYEEEE. The V end lost 0 bases, the J end lost 4 bases, and 7 bases lay between the germline ends. The CDR3 spans 13 residues. CDR3 in DNA: TGTGCCAGCAGCTTGGGACGGATCTATGGCTACACCTTC. Translating it yields CASSLGRIYGYTF.

The count of this clone is one. The chain links TRBV9 to TRBJ1-2; TRBD1 matches 8 bases. This CDR3 is 15 amino acids long. Germline lookup yields CDR1 SGDLS and CDR2 YYNGEE. Germline trimming cut 6 bases from V and 3 bases from J; bases unmatched to any gene: 10. The CDR3 region is CASTQGAGGHYGYTF. DNA for the CDR3: TGTGCCAGCACCCAGGGGGCAGGGGGGCACTATGGCTACACCTTC.

This clone was seen only once. The V and J genes are TRBV5-1 and TRBJ1-4, with D possibly TRBD1 on 5 matching bases. Germline lookup yields CDR1 SGHRS and CDR2 YFSETQ. This CDR3 is built from 14 residues. V lost 5 bases and J lost 4, with 12 bases in between. CDR3 in amino acids: CASSPRGRNEKLFF. The CDR3 DNA sequence: TGCGCCAGCAGTCCGCGGGGACGTAATGAAAAACTGTTTTTT.

This clone showed up just a few times. This chain uses TRBV2 with TRBJ2-1; TRBD1 might be the D (5 bases). The ends were cut back, 4 bases at V and 8 bases at J, with 15 bases in the middle. Germline values: CDR1 SNHLY, CDR2 FYNNEI. This CDR3 is built from 14 residues. Here the CDR3 reads CASSVPSRVDEQFF. The CDR3 DNA follows: TGTGCCAGCAGTGTCCCCAGCAGGGTGGATGAGCAGTTCTTC.

V is TRBV19 and J is TRBJ2-1; the D gene is possibly TRBD2 (5 bases). Germline V gene sequence: CDR1 LNHDA, CDR2 SQIVND (reference sequence). This CDR3 spans 14 amino acids. V lost 5 bases and J lost 13, with 21 bases in between. As DNA, the CDR3 is TGTGCCAGTAGTGCCCCGGACTCGGCCTCGATCCAGTTCTTC. It yields the protein CASSAPDSASIQFF.

The chain recombines TRBV28 with TRBJ1-2; TRBD1 matches at 9 bases. The V and J ends lost 5 bases and 4 bases, in that order; junction bases with no gene match: 8. This CDR3 region has 15 residues. The V gene's germline CDR1 is MDHEN and CDR2 SYDVKM. CDR3 coding DNA: TGTGCCAGCAGTACCGCGGGACAGGGTATCTATGGCTACACCTTC. Its translation: CASSTAGQGIYGYTF.

V usage is TRBV10-3 and J usage is TRBJ2-2; 9 bases map to TRBD2. CDR1 ENHRY and CDR2 SYGVKD come from the germline V gene. This CDR3 has 16 amino acids. Trimming cost V 6 bases and J 1 base; bases outside gene matches: 6. The CDR3: CAISHLAGRNTGELFF. In DNA, the CDR3 is TGTGCCATCAGCCATCTAGCGGGGCGGAACACCGGGGAGCTGTTTTTT.

This clone was observed a few times. The J gene is TRBJ1-2, the V gene TRBV19; D gene uncertain. Per the germline V gene, CDR1 is LNHDA and CDR2 is SQIVND (reference sequence). CDR3 length equals 14 residues. The V gene lost 5 bases and the J gene lost 8 bases, with 18 bases spanning the gap. This chain's CDR3 is CASSWRVGSGGYTF. As DNA, the CDR3 is TGTGCCAGTAGTTGGAGGGTTGGATCGGGCGGCTACACCTTC. Full variable domain (outside the CDR3, taken from reference TRBV19 and TRBJ1-2): DGGITQSPKYLFRKEGQNVTLSCEQNLNHDAMYWYRQDPGQGLRLIYYSQIVNDFQKGDIAEGYSVSREKKESFPLTVTSAQKNPTAFYLCASSWRVGSGGYTFGSGTRLTVV.